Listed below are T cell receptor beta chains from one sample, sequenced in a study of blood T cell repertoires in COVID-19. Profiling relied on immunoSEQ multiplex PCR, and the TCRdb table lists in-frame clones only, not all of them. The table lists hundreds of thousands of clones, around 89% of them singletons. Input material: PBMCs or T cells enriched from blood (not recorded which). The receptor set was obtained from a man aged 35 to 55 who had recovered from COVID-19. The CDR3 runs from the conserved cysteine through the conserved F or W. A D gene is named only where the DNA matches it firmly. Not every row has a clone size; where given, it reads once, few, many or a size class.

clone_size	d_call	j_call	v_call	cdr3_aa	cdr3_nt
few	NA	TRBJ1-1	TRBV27	CASTRRVGTEAFF	TGTGCCAGCACTCGGAGGGTTGGCACTGAAGCTTTCTTT
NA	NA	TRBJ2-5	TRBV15	CATSSQIGGQETQYF	TGTGCCACCAGCAGTCAAATTGGGGGGCAAGAGACCCAGTACTTC
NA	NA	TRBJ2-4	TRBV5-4	CASSLWADKNIQYF	TGTGCCAGCAGCTTGTGGGCAGATAAAAACATTCAGTACTTC
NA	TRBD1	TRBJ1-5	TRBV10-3	CAISLGTGEFNQPQHF	TGTGCCATCAGCCTAGGGACAGGAGAATTCAATCAGCCCCAGCATTTT
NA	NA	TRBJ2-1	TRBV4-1	CASSHARRAGAGGEQFF	TGCGCCAGCAGCCATGCCCGGAGGGCGGGGGCTGGCGGTGAGCAGTTCTTC
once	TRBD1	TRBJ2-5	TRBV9	CASSGTGTGSWKTQYF	TGTGCCAGCAGCGGGACGGGGACAGGGAGCTGGAAGACCCAGTACTTC
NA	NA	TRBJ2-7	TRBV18	CASSPQSQSGVEQYF	TGTGCCAGCTCACCACAGTCCCAGTCGGGGGTCGAGCAGTACTTC
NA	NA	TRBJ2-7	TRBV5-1	CASSDTIRDKLYEQYF	TGCGCCAGCAGCGACACCATCCGGGACAAACTCTACGAGCAGTACTTC
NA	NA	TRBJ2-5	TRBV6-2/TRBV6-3	CASSFLSRKGHQETQYF	TGTGCCAGCAGTTTTTTGTCGAGGAAGGGGCACCAAGAGACCCAGTACTTC
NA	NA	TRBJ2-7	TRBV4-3	CASSQDPGEPYEQYF	TGCGCCAGCAGCCAAGATCCAGGGGAACCCTACGAGCAGTACTTC
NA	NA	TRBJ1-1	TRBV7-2	CASSLVRGTEAFF	TGTGCCAGCAGCTTAGTCCGGGGCACTGAAGCTTTCTTT
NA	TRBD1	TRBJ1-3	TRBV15	CATSRDWGDRWRNTIYF	TGTGCCACCAGCAGAGATTGGGGGGACAGGTGGAGAAACACCATATATTTT
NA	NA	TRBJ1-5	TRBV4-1	CASSHSGGGRYEPQHF	TGCGCCAGCAGCCATTCCGGGGGAGGACGGTATGAGCCCCAGCATTTT
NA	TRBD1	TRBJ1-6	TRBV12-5	CASGLVQGQLNNSPLHF	TGTGCTAGTGGTTTGGTACAGGGACAGTTGAATAATTCACCCCTCCACTTT
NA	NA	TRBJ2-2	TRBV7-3	CASSFDRGSNTGELFF	TGTGCCAGCAGCTTCGATAGGGGTTCGAACACCGGGGAGCTGTTTTTT
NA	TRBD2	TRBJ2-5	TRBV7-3	CASSPFQRGETQYF	TGTGCCAGCAGTCCATTCCAGCGGGGAGAGACCCAGTACTTC
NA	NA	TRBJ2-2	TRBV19	CASSTTYTGELFF	TGTGCCAGTAGTACGACTTACACCGGGGAGCTGTTTTTT
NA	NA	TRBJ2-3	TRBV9	CASSVASALTTDTQYF	TGTGCCAGCAGCGTAGCTAGCGCTCTAACCACAGATACGCAGTATTTT
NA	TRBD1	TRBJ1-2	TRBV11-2	CASSSSPGTVYGYTF	TGTGCCAGCAGCTCAAGTCCAGGGACAGTCTATGGCTACACCTTC
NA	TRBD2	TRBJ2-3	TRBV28	CASSFPLAGTDTQYF	TGTGCCAGCAGTTTTCCGCTAGCGGGCACAGATACGCAGTATTTT
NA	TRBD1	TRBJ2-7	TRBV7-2	CASTFYSLGQGNYEQYF	TGTGCCAGCACCTTTTACTCGCTCGGACAGGGGAACTACGAGCAGTACTTC
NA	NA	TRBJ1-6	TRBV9	CASSVALYGPGGSPLHF	TGTGCCAGCAGCGTAGCCTTGTATGGGCCTGGAGGATCACCCCTCCACTTT
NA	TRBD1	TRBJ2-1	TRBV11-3	CASSYQGQGGNEQFF	TGTGCCAGCAGCTATCAGGGACAGGGGGGGAATGAGCAGTTCTTC
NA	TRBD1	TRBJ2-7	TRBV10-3	CAIRGTGESYEQYF	TGTGCCATCAGGGGGACAGGGGAATCCTACGAGCAGTACTTC
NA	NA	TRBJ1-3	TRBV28	CASSFIIGSSGNTIYF	TGTGCCAGCAGTTTTATAATCGGGTCCTCTGGAAACACCATATATTTT
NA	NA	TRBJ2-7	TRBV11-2	CASSPINSKTYEQYF	TGTGCCAGCAGCCCCATTAACTCTAAGACCTACGAGCAGTACTTC
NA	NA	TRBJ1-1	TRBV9	CASSARGNTEAFF	TGTGCCAGCAGCGCCCGAGGGAACACTGAAGCTTTCTTT
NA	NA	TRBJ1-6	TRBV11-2	CASSSQGNSPLHF	TGTGCCAGCAGCTCCCAGGGTAATTCACCCCTCCACTTT
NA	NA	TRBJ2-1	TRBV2	CASSEAAGPDLMLYNEQFF	TGTGCCAGCAGTGAGGCTGCGGGTCCGGACCTGATGCTTTACAATGAGCAGTTCTTC
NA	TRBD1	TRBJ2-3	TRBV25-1	CASSRRTGTGLDTQYF	TGTGCCAGCAGTAGACGCACCGGGACAGGGCTAGATACGCAGTATTTT
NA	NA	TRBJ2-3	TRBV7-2	CASSLPGTTDTQYF	TGTGCCAGCAGCTTACCGGGAACTACAGATACGCAGTATTTT
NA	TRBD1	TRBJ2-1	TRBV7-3	CASSPGQGIQFF	TGTGCCAGCAGCCCGGGACAGGGGATTCAGTTCTTC
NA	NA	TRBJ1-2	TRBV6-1	CASSEPQEGDGYTF	TGTGCCAGCAGTGAACCTCAAGAGGGGGATGGCTACACCTTC
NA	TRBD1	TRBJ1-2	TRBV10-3	CAISDGGQAAYGYTF	TGTGCCATCAGTGACGGGGGACAGGCGGCCTATGGCTACACCTTC
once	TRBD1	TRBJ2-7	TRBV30	CAWSWTGRSYEQYF	TGTGCCTGGAGTTGGACAGGTCGCTCCTACGAGCAGTACTTC
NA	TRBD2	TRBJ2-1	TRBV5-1	CASTRSSGGHNEQFF	TGCGCCAGCACAAGATCTAGCGGGGGGCACAATGAGCAGTTCTTC
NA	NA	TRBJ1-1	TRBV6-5	CASELGQGGVTEAFF	TGTGCCAGCGAGTTGGGGCAGGGCGGCGTCACTGAAGCTTTCTTT
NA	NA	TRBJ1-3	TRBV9	CASSVWGDTIYF	TGTGCCAGCAGCGTATGGGGGGACACCATATATTTT
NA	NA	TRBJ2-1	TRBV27	CASRAVSYNEQFF	TGTGCCAGCAGGGCAGTTTCCTACAATGAGCAGTTCTTC
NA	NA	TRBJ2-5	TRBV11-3	CASSFNRWYQETQYF	TGTGCCAGCAGCTTTAACCGGTGGTACCAAGAGACCCAGTACTTC
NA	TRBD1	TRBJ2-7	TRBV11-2	CASSLGGQGPYEQYF	TGTGCCAGCAGCTTAGGGGGACAGGGGCCCTACGAGCAGTACTTC
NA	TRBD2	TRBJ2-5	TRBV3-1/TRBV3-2	CASSQDMASGEETQYF	TGTGCCAGCAGCCAAGATATGGCTAGCGGGGAAGAGACCCAGTACTTC
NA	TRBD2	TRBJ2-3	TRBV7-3	CASSLLGPKTSGGTDTQYF	TGTGCCAGCAGCTTACTTGGGCCGAAGACTAGCGGGGGGACAGATACGCAGTATTTT
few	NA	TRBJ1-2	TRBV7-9	CASNPSTETHGYTF	TGTGCCAGCAACCCTTCGACAGAAACTCATGGCTACACCTTC
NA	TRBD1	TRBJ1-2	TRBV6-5	CASKDDRGPWGGYTF	TGTGCCAGCAAAGATGACAGGGGGCCTTGGGGTGGCTACACCTTC
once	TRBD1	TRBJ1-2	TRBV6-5	CASSSPWTGGEGYTF	TGTGCCAGCAGTTCCCCCTGGACAGGGGGGGAGGGCTACACCTTC
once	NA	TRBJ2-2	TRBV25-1	CASSDFRAGRGGELFF	TGTGCCAGCAGTGATTTTAGGGCAGGGCGTGGCGGGGAGCTGTTTTTT
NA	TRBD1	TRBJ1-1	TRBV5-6	CASSLDRGRNTEAFF	TGTGCCAGCAGCTTGGACAGGGGAAGGAACACTGAAGCTTTCTTT
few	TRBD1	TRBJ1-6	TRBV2	CASSGGTDNSPLHF	TGTGCCAGCAGTGGGGGGACAGATAATTCACCCCTCCACTTT
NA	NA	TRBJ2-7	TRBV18	CASSPGGGGYEQYF	TGTGCCAGCTCACCAGGGGGGGGCGGTTACGAGCAGTACTTC
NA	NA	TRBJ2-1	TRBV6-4	CASSERADSYNEQFF	TGTGCCAGCAGTGAGCGGGCTGATTCCTACAATGAGCAGTTCTTC